This T cell receptor beta chain was profiled in a study of T cell responses to AZD1222 COVID-19 vaccine (dated by TCRdb to the early 2020s). For context, the study as a whole: AZD1222 recipients given second doses at about 4 weeks or at about 12 weeks were pooled, since spike-specific TCR depth and breadth were not found to differ between the two schedules. Trial participants were enrolled by age into subgroups of 18-55, 56-69 and 70-plus years, and around 150, 29 and 61 TCR-sequenced participants, respectively, were included in these subgroups. TCR sequencing covered 233 trial participants: approximately 200 given two doses of AZD1222 and around 26 given two doses of MenACWY control vaccine.

Reading from cysteine to phenylalanine, the CDR3 counts 11 amino acids. Left in the record is the CDR3 DNA by itself, 33 bases read in frame from the first base. Sequences SGDLS (CDR1) and YYNGEE (CDR2) are obtained from the germline V gene. V gives up 5 bases and J gives up 8 bases, and the segment between their germline ends measures 10 bases. The CDR3 regions of human TCRbeta chains were subjected to immunosequencing. In the paper's pipeline: Repertoire TCRs were matched against a reference library of SARS-CoV-2-specific TCRs generated with the MIRA antigen-specificity platform. Breadth meant the fraction of unique TCRs that were SARS-CoV-2-associated, whereas depth meant the fraction of total T cells that were SARS-CoV-2-associated. Using the MIRA data, each spike-specific TCR was mapped to the spike region that the TCR reacts to and placed in a CD4 or CD8 class. Log10-transformed breadth and depth values were compared by one-way ANOVA with Sidak's multiple comparisons tests. This is the immuneACCESS table as TCRdb keeps it, with only in-frame sequences that have V and J called. A part of the clones is gone; compared with another copy, unresolved V genes explain less than half, and the rest is unexplained. The V and J calls and clone size were taken over from that table, and D and trimming were inferred from the DNA. This sample is represented by approximately 150,000 clones; 90% to 95% of them were singletons. Of the sample, approximately 1.5% is held by the ten largest clones.

This clone appeared once. The specificity of this receptor is unknown. No much larger clonotype is one base removed from it; base qualities were not supplied. General conclusions and limits of the study: The 56-69-year group was small, and its depth increase did not reach significance, likely because of low power. Epitopes outside the regions mutated in the B.1.351 and B.1.1.7 variants were reportedly recognized by nearly half of the unique spike-specific TCRs. Most participants were white British and females outnumbered males, and the authors suggested that clonal diversity may have been underestimated. Conclusions about previously exposed vaccinees were limited because only six AZD1222 recipients were SARS-CoV-2 seropositive at baseline. CD4 TCRs associated with the vaccine covered the entire spike protein, and the dominant responses were in regions 160-218 and 743-854. Because no day 14 peak-response samples were available, the repertoires could be characterized only after the peak T cell response. After two AZD1222 doses, both the breadth and the depth of spike-specific TCRs were significantly higher than at day 0 and than in MenACWY recipients.

The time point label for this specimen denotes: baseline before first vaccination. Samples from vaccinated people were obtained from the UK trials COV001 and COV002, which included a single-blind randomized controlled phase 2/3 trial of AZD1222 (ChAdOx1 nCoV-19) in healthy adults. For TCRbeta chain sequencing, PBMC samples from trial participants were taken at day 0 and at day 28 after the second dose. The TCR sequence derives from an adult in good health. The sequence joins TRBV9 to TRBJ1-2, with the D gene uncertain. The input for sequencing was peripheral blood, taken on day 0 of AZD1222 vaccination. This receptor carries the CDR3 CASSAGMGYTF. The nucleotide sequence is given as TGTGCCAGCAGTGCCGGAATGGGCTACACCTTC. When the CDR3 is completed using the reference TRBV9 and TRBJ1-2 genes on either side, the full variable domain is DSGVTQTPKHLITATGQRVTLRCSPRSGDLSVYWYQQSLDQGLQFLIQYYNGEERAKGNILERFSAQQFPDLHSELNLSSLELGDSALYFCASSAGMGYTFGSGTRLTVV.